This T cell receptor (beta chain) stems from a study of T cell responses to AZD1222 COVID-19 vaccine. This table comes from immunoSEQ multiplex PCR, and its TCRdb copy is limited to in-frame clones, with some not included. The sample yields some 100,000 clones, roughly nine tenths seen once. On this clone itself: The antigen is unknown. The same CDR3 can be traced to other DNA sequences in this sample.

Study results and caveats: With dominance at 160-218 and 743-854, vaccine-associated CD4 TCRs spanned spike. Baseline serology detected seropositivity in only six AZD1222 recipients. In the spike-specific TCR repertoire, nearly half reportedly target unmutated variant regions. Spike-specific TCR breadth and depth both grew after two AZD1222 doses.

The receptor's source is an adult in good health. The sample was peripheral blood, taken on day 0 of AZD1222 vaccination.

In DNA form, the CDR3 reads TGTGCCAGCTCACCTCAGAGCTCTGGAAACACCATATATTTT. Translated: CASSPQSSGNTIYF. The rearrangement joins TRBV18 to TRBJ1-3; unclear D gene. The germline V gene has CDR1 KGHSH and CDR2 LQKENI. The CDR3 is 14 amino acids. The V gene lost 3 bases and the J gene lost 0 bases, with 6 bases spanning the gap.